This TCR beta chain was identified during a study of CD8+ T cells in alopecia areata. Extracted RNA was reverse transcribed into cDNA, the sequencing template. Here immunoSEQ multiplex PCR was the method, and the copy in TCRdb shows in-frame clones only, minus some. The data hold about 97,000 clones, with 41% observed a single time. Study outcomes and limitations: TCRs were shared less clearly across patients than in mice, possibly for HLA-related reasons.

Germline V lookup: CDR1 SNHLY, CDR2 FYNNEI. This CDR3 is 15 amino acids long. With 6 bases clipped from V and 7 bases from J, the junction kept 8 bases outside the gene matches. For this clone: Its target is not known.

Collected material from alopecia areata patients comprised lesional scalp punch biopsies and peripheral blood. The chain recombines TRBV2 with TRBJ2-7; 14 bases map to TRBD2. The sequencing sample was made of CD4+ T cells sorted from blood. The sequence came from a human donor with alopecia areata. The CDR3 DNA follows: TGTGCCAGCAGGGGACTAGCGGGAGACTTTGGTGAGCAGTACTTC. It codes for CASRGLAGDFGEQYF.